The present entry profiles one T cell receptor (beta chain) with its context. Its antigen is unknown. The CDR3 is made up of 14 amino acids. V gave up 6 bases and J gave up 1 base, with 12 bases separating them. TCRdb reprocessed the 5' RACE reads with MiXCR, giving one entry per CDR3 protein. This table holds roughly 170,000 distinct CDR3 sequences, about 6% found once. This sample is part of a study of T cells after yellow fever vaccination. The study's findings and limits: It was the secondary response that reached its peak faster, day 5 versus 15, but it was weaker. Abundant clonotypes (contaminants from the bulk population) could be present in FACS-sorted repertoires. Clonotypes shared by both compartments, CD4 and CD8, made up a small share. Post-booster samples contained most primary-vaccination clones (approximately 97% CD4, about 90% CD8).

The genes are TRBV12-3 or TRBV12-4 and TRBJ1-2, with a tentative D call TRBD1 (6 bases). The origin of this receptor is a man between 18 and 35 years old who received the YFV17D yellow fever vaccine. This specimen was CD4+ T cells sorted from PBMCs, taken on the day of the first yellow fever vaccination. The CDR3 here is CASSEGGLNYGYTF. CDR3 DNA: TGTGCCAGCAGCGAGGGGGGCCTTAACTATGGCTACACCTTC.